This entry lists 17 T cell receptor beta chains sequenced from one sample in a study of a mutant IDH1 vaccine in newly diagnosed glioma. Some clones are missing from TCRdb's copy, which holds only in-frame ones; the method was immunoSEQ multiplex PCR. The sample lists tens of thousands of clones, roughly 90% occurring once. Time point meaning: week 5, during vaccination. The vaccine gave 300 ug of a 20-mer mutant IDH1 peptide subcutaneously per dose. These receptors have no known antigen. The starting material was PBMCs, obtained from a glioma patient whose treatment included an IDH1 peptide vaccine. These receptors came from a woman aged 50 to 60 with glioma.

This clone occurred a few times. The V and J genes are TRBV28 and TRBJ1-5; D may be TRBD1 (5 bases). Germline V gene lookup returns CDR1 MDHEN and CDR2 SYDVKM. This CDR3 has 17 amino acids. The V and J ends lost 3 bases and 1 base respectively, with 16 bases between them. CDR3 bases: TGTGCCAGCAGTTTTTTGTGGGGTGGGGGAAGCAATCAGCCCCAGCATTTT. Translation gives CASSFLWGGGSNQPQHF.

J is TRBJ2-1 and V is TRBV30; TRBD2 aligns across 12 bases. The CDR3 is made up of 14 amino acids. The germline CDR1 and CDR2 sequences are GTSNPN and SVGIG (reference sequence). V shed 2 bases and J 12 bases; nucleotides not matched to a gene: 8. The chain's CDR3 is CAWSSSGRATGQFF. CDR3 sequence (DNA): TGTGCCTGGAGTTCTAGCGGGAGGGCGACGGGGCAGTTCTTC. The complete variable domain, with remaining parts taken from reference TRBV30 and TRBJ2-1, reads SQTIHQWPATLVQPVGSPLSLECTVEGTSNPNLYWYRQAAGRGLQLLFYSVGIGQISSEVPQNLSASRPQDRQFILSSKKLLLSDSGFYLCAWSSSGRATGQFFGPGTRLTVL.

The chain couples TRBV10-1 to TRBJ2-1; D perhaps matches TRBD1 (6 bases). There are 17 residues in the CDR3. The germline V gene encodes CDR1 WNHNN and CDR2 SYGVQD (reference sequence). Between the trimmed V and J ends, which lost 0 bases and 6 bases, there was a span of 18 bases. CDR3 nucleotides: TGCGCCAGCAGTGAGTCGGGGTACAGGGATACGGGCAATGAGCAGTTCTTC. Amino acids: CASSESGYRDTGNEQFF.

This chain connects TRBV5-6 to TRBJ1-1, with D hard to call. Looked up from germline, CDR1 is SGHDT and CDR2 is YYEEEE. The CDR3 is made up of 12 amino acids. V gave up 2 bases and J gave up 1 base, with 3 bases separating them. The CDR3 nucleotides read TGTGCCAGCAGCTTTCAGAACACTGAAGCTTTCTTT. Encoded protein: CASSFQNTEAFF.

This chain joins TRBV5-1 and TRBJ1-4; 7 nucleotides line up with TRBD1. CDR3 length equals 15 residues. Germline-derived CDR1 and CDR2 are SGHRS and YFSETQ. Losses at the gene ends were 0 bases for V and 5 bases for J; bases not matched to a gene: 4. CDR3 sequence: CASSLGGQQNEKLFF. Here the CDR3 DNA reads TGCGCCAGCAGCTTGGGGGGACAGCAGAATGAAAAACTGTTTTTT. Drawing the rest from reference TRBV5-1 and TRBJ1-4, the complete variable domain is KAGVTQTPRYLIKTRGQQVTLSCSPISGHRSVSWYQQTPGQGLQFLFEYFSETQRNKGNFPGRFSGRQFSNSRSEMNVSTLELGDSALYLCASSLGGQQNEKLFFGSGTQLSVL.

The genes are TRBV28 and TRBJ2-5; 9 nucleotides align to TRBD1. This CDR3 has 15 amino acids. The ends lost 6 bases at V and 1 base at J; junction bases unmatched: 6. The V gene's germline CDR1 is MDHEN and CDR2 SYDVKM. CDR3 DNA: TGTGCCAGCAGGCCCGGGACAGGGCCCCAAGAGACCCAGTACTTC. It encodes CASRPGTGPQETQYF. The whole variable domain, filled in from reference TRBV28 and TRBJ2-5, reads DVKVTQSSRYLVKRTGEKVFLECVQDMDHENMFWYRQDPGLGLRLIYFSYDVKMKEKGDIPEGYSVSREKKERFSLILESASTNQTSMYLCASRPGTGPQETQYFGPGTRLLVL.

V and J are TRBV9 and TRBJ2-2; weak D call: TRBD1 (7 bases). V was trimmed by 3 bases and J by 4 bases, leaving 16 bases between them. Germline values: CDR1 SGDLS, CDR2 YYNGEE. This CDR3 comprises 16 residues. The CDR3 DNA follows: TGTGCCAGCAGCGCCGGAGGGACAGCACGCACCGGGGAGCTGTTTTTT. Its translation is CASSAGGTARTGELFF. Based on the CDR3 plus reference TRBV9 and TRBJ2-2, the full variable domain is DSGVTQTPKHLITATGQRVTLRCSPRSGDLSVYWYQQSLDQGLQFLIQYYNGEERAKGNILERFSAQQFPDLHSELNLSSLELGDSALYFCASSAGGTARTGELFFGEGSRLTVL.

This clone turned up a few times. The rearrangement joins TRBV6-5 to TRBJ2-7; D not certain. V gave up 0 bases and J gave up 1 base, with 10 bases separating them. The CDR3 consists of 15 residues. CDR1 is MNHEY, CDR2 SVGAGI, per germline. The CDR3 region is CASSYSPLGSYEQYF. The CDR3 region has the DNA TGTGCCAGCAGTTACTCACCCCTGGGGTCCTACGAGCAGTACTTC.

This clone has a single count. Distinct nucleotide sequences in the sample also encode this CDR3. The rearrangement links TRBV5-1 to TRBJ2-2; the D gene is possibly TRBD1 (6 bases). V lost 4 bases to trimming and J lost 2 bases, with 12 bases between them. The CDR3 spans 15 residues. Looked up from germline, CDR1 is SGHRS and CDR2 is YFSETQ. CDR3: CASSPDRPNTGELFF. The DNA of the CDR3 is TGCGCCAGCAGCCCCGACAGGCCCAACACCGGGGAGCTGTTTTTT.

The V call is TRBV7-9, the J call TRBJ1-1, with 9 bases aligning to TRBD1. Germline CDR1 reads SEHNR; CDR2 reads FQNEAQ (reference sequence). The V and J ends lost 4 bases and 2 bases, in that order; junction bases with no gene match: 11. The CDR3 contains 17 residues. The CDR3 sequence: CASSYKPGQGKNTEAFF. The CDR3 DNA reads as TGTGCCAGCAGCTACAAACCGGGACAGGGTAAAAACACTGAAGCTTTCTTT.

V gene TRBV7-3 combines with J gene TRBJ2-7; TRBD1 matches at 7 bases. The CDR3 is 15 residues long. Losses at the gene ends were 0 bases for V and 5 bases for J; bases not matched to a gene: 7. CDR1 is SGHTA, CDR2 FQGTGA, per germline. CDR3: CASSLTGQGEHEQYF. Here the CDR3 DNA reads TGTGCCAGCAGCTTAACGGGGCAGGGGGAACACGAGCAGTACTTC.

This clone was seen a few times. In nucleotides, the CDR3 is TGCGCCAGCATGACGGGACAGGGGGCAACTAATGAAAAACTGTTTTTT. Translated: CASMTGQGATNEKLFF. The chain uses TRBV5-1 and TRBJ1-4; 11 nucleotides match TRBD1. Germline CDR1 and CDR2: SGHRS and YFSETQ. The CDR3 contains 16 residues. J lost 0 bases, V lost 6 bases, and 4 bases had no gene match.

This chain uses TRBV6-6 with TRBJ2-1, with 10 positions matching TRBD2. V gave up 5 bases and J gave up 10 bases; unmatched junction bases: 2. The CDR3 runs 12 residues. Per the germline V gene, CDR1 is MNHNY and CDR2 is SVGAGI (reference sequence). The CDR3: CASSKGLAEQFF. The CDR3 region has the DNA TGTGCCAGCAGTAAGGGACTAGCGGAGCAGTTCTTC.

This chain connects TRBV6-4 to TRBJ2-2, with D perhaps being TRBD1 or TRBD2 (5 bases each). The germline V gene has CDR1 MRHNA and CDR2 SNTAGT. The ends were cut back, 10 bases at V and 6 bases at J, with 15 bases in the middle. The CDR3 totals 13 residues. The CDR3 sequence: CATPKPGPGELFF. The CDR3 DNA reads as TGTGCCACTCCAAAACCGGGGCCCGGGGAGCTGTTTTTT.

This clone occurred once. The rearrangement links TRBV4-2 to TRBJ2-5, with 9 bases fitting TRBD2. Germline loops: CDR1 LGHNA, CDR2 YNFKEQ. The CDR3 has 15 residues. V was pared by 1 base and J by 2 bases, with 2 bases of the junction left unmatched. The CDR3 sequence is CASSQGTSVQETQYF. In nucleotides, the CDR3 is TGTGCCAGCAGCCAAGGGACTAGCGTACAAGAGACCCAGTACTTC.

The J gene is TRBJ1-6, the V gene TRBV6-1; tentatively, D is TRBD1 (6 bases). Germline CDR1 and CDR2: MNHNS and SASEGT. Trimming left V 6 bases short and J 7 bases short, with 10 bases between. CDR3 length: 13 amino acids. This CDR3 reads CASRTGLNSPLHF. The CDR3 nucleotides are TGTGCCAGCAGAACAGGGTTAAATTCACCCCTCCACTTT.

V gene TRBV6-5 combines with J gene TRBJ2-7; the match to TRBD1 covers 8 bases. The germline V gene encodes CDR1 MNHEY and CDR2 SVGAGI. The J segment lost 4 bases and the V segment lost 5 bases, leaving 7 bases of the junction unmatched. The CDR3 totals 14 residues. CDR3 in amino acids: CASSTGQGWYEQYF. In DNA, the CDR3 is TGTGCCAGCAGTACCGGACAGGGATGGTACGAGCAGTACTTC.